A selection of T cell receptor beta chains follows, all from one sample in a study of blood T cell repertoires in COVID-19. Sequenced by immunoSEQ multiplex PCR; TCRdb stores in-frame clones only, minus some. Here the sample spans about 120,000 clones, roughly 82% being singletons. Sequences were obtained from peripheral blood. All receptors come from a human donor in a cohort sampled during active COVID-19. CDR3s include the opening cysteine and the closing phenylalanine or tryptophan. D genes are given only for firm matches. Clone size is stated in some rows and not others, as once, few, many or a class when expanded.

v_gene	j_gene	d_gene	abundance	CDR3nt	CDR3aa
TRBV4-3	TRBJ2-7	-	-	TGCGCCAGCAGCCAAGATGGGGCCAGGGCCAACGAGCAGTACTTC	CASSQDGARANEQYF
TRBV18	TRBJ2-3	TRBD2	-	TGTGCCAGCTCGCCTAGCGGGGGGTCCGGCACAGATACGCAGTATTTT	CASSPSGGSGTDTQYF
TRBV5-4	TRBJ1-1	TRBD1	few	TGTGCCAGCAGCCCAACAGGGGATCGGAACACTGAAGCTTTCTTT	CASSPTGDRNTEAFF
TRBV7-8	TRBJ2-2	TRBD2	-	TGTGCCAGCAGCCTCGGACTAGCGGGGGGGATCCCCGGGGAGCTGTTTTTT	CASSLGLAGGIPGELFF
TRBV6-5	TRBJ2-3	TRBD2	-	TGTGCCAGCAGTTCGGGCGCTAGCGGAGGGGATACGCAGTATTTT	CASSSGASGGDTQYF
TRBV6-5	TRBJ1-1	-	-	TGTGCCAGCAGTTACTTTTCAGGGAACACTGAAGCTTTCTTT	CASSYFSGNTEAFF
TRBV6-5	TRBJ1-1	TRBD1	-	TGTGCCAGCAATAAACAGGGGGCCCTCGGCACTGAAGCTTTCTTT	CASNKQGALGTEAFF
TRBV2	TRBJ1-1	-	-	TGTGCCAGCACCGCCCTAGGACAGCTGAACACTGAAGCTTTCTTT	CASTALGQLNTEAFF
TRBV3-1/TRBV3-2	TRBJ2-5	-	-	TGTGCCAGCAGCCATGCGGTTGCGAGCGAGACCCAGTACTTC	CASSHAVASETQYF
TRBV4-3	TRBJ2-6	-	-	TGCGCCAGCAGCCAGGGACTGAGCTCTGGGGCCAACGTCCTGACTTTC	CASSQGLSSGANVLTF
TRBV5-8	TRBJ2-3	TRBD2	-	TGTGCCAGCAGCTGGGGACTAGCGGGGGGAAAGGGCACAGATACGCAGTATTTT	CASSWGLAGGKGTDTQYF
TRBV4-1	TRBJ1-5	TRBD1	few	TGCGCCAGCAGCCAAGCGGGACAGGGTCGTCAGCCCCAGCATTTT	CASSQAGQGRQPQHF
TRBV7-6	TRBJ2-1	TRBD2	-	TGTGCCAGCAGCTTAATTAGCGGGGGGGGCAATGAGCAGTTCTTC	CASSLISGGGNEQFF
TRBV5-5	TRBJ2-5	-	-	TGTGCCAGCAGCAGGGAGGCAGCCAAACAAGAGACCCAGTACTTC	CASSREAAKQETQYF
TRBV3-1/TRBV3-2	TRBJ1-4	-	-	TGTGCCAGCAGCCAGGAGGGACTCGGCGATGAAAAACTGTTTTTT	CASSQEGLGDEKLFF